These 17 T cell receptor beta chains came from one sample sequenced in a study of blood T cell repertoires in COVID-19. Only in-frame clones appear in the TCRdb table, and some are missing; sequencing was by immunoSEQ multiplex PCR. This sample has 150,000 to 200,000 clones, with approximately 90% found just once. Sequenced: PBMCs or T cells enriched from blood (not recorded which). The receptors stem from a woman between 50 and 59 years old who had recovered from COVID-19.

The V and J genes are TRBV30 and TRBJ1-1; D is perhaps TRBD1 (6 bases). CDR1 and CDR2 from the germline V gene are GTSNPN and SVGIG (reference sequence). The CDR3 is 14 amino acids. The ends were cut back, 3 bases at V and 4 bases at J, with 15 bases in the middle. The CDR3 bases are TGTGCCTGGAGGGGGCCAGGGGTGGGCACTGAAGCTTTCTTT. It yields the protein CAWRGPGVGTEAFF.

The chain uses TRBV6-2 or TRBV6-3 and TRBJ2-3, with 11 nucleotides matching TRBD2. Germline CDR1 MNHEY, CDR2 SVGEGT. This CDR3 comprises 15 residues. The V and J ends lost 3 bases and 5 bases, in that order; junction bases with no gene match: 4. CDR3 loop: CASSYSGGAEDTQYF. CDR3 bases: TGTGCCAGCAGTTATAGCGGGGGGGCCGAAGATACGCAGTATTTT.

The chain uses TRBV5-1 and TRBJ2-1; D perhaps matches TRBD2 (6 bases). This CDR3 is built from 12 residues. The germline CDR1 and CDR2 sequences are SGHRS and YFSETQ. Trimming pared 7 bases from V and 6 bases from J, leaving 11 bases between. This chain's CDR3 is CASSTGGNEQFF. The CDR3 DNA reads TGCGCCAGCTCTACCGGGGGCAATGAGCAGTTCTTC.

The gene calls are TRBV6-1 and TRBJ2-7, with D possibly TRBD1 on 5 matching bases. Germline CDR1 MNHNS, CDR2 SASEGT. The CDR3 extends over 15 amino acids. The V end lost 3 bases, the J end lost 0 bases, and 12 bases lay between the germline ends. The CDR3 coding sequence is TGTGCCAGCAGTGATCTGGGGCCCCGCTCCTACGAGCAGTACTTC. It specifies CASSDLGPRSYEQYF.

Only one count was recorded for this clone. The chain couples TRBV5-6 to TRBJ1-1, with 9 positions matching TRBD1. Trimming cost V 5 bases and J 1 base; bases outside gene matches: 6. The CDR3 loop spans 15 amino acids. CDR1 and CDR2 from the germline V gene are SGHDT and YYEEEE. The CDR3 nucleotides read TGTGCCAGCAGTGACAAACAGGGGGCGAACACTGAAGCTTTCTTT. Translated: CASSDKQGANTEAFF.

This chain uses TRBV18 with TRBJ2-7, with unresolved D. Germline V gene data show CDR1 as KGHSH and CDR2 as LQKENI. The germline V and J ends were trimmed by 0 bases and 3 bases, with 6 bases remaining between them. CDR3 length: 13 residues. The CDR3 region is CASSPPPGYEQYF. Here the CDR3 DNA reads TGTGCCAGCTCACCACCCCCGGGCTACGAGCAGTACTTC.

The rearrangement links TRBV2 to TRBJ1-3; D is uncertain. CDR3 length: 16 residues. Trimming cost V 3 bases and J 0 bases, with 12 bases left between them. The germline CDR1 and CDR2 sequences are SNHLY and FYNNEI. The CDR3 here is CASSDAEPSSGNTIYF. Written as DNA, the CDR3 is TGTGCCAGCAGTGATGCGGAGCCTTCCTCTGGAAACACCATATATTTT.

The chain carries TRBV7-3 and TRBJ2-1, with TRBD2 as a possible D gene (5 bases). Trimming pared 5 bases from V and 5 bases from J, leaving 13 bases between. The V gene's germline CDR1 is SGHTA and CDR2 FQGTGA. The CDR3 sequence is 14 residues long. The CDR3 coding sequence is TGTGCCAGCAGCGTACCGGGATCCCACAATGAGCAGTTCTTC. Its translation: CASSVPGSHNEQFF.

This clone was counted between two and nine times. J is TRBJ1-4 and V is TRBV11-2, with D possibly TRBD1 on 6 matching bases. CDR1 is SGHAT and CDR2 is FQNNGV in the germline V gene. Trimming left V 8 bases short and J 5 bases short, with 15 bases between. The CDR3 has 14 residues. The CDR3 DNA reads TGTGCCAGCTTAGGGCAGGGGATAAATGAAAAACTGTTTTTT. Its translation: CASLGQGINEKLFF.

The chain combines TRBV3-1 (or the pseudogene TRBV3-2) with TRBJ2-7, with D possibly TRBD2 on 6 matching bases. V was shortened by 1 base and J by 2 bases, with 9 bases between the two germline ends. The CDR3 totals 14 residues. CDR1 and CDR2 from the germline V gene are LGHDT and YNNKEL (reference sequence). In DNA, the CDR3 is TGTGCCAGCAGCCAAGGGGCGGGGACCTACGAGCAGTACTTC. It translates to CASSQGAGTYEQYF.

J is TRBJ1-6 and V is TRBV7-3; D not certain. V lost 5 bases to trimming and J lost 14 bases, with 10 bases between them. Germline V gene lookup returns CDR1 SGHTA and CDR2 FQGTGA. This CDR3 is 11 amino acids long. DNA for the CDR3: TGTGCCAGCAGCCCCCCTTCGGCCCTCCACTTT. Protein sequence: CASSPPSALHF.

This clone was detected only once. This chain joins TRBV9 and TRBJ1-1; possible D gene TRBD1, 6 bases. In germline, CDR1 is SGDLS, CDR2 YYNGEE. Deletions cut 2 bases from V and 4 bases from J, with 12 bases between. The CDR3 contains 14 residues. In nucleotides, the CDR3 is TGTGCCAGCAGCGTTACAGGGAAGGGCACTGAAGCTTTCTTT. Translation: CASSVTGKGTEAFF.

This chain links TRBV9 with TRBJ2-5, with TRBD2 identical over 7 bases. The germline V gene has CDR1 SGDLS and CDR2 YYNGEE. V trimming: 6 bases; J trimming: 3 bases; junction bases outside the gene matches: 8. CDR3 length equals 14 residues. The CDR3 bases are TGTGCCAGCACGCCCCCGGCGGGGGAAGAGACCCAGTACTTC. Its protein is CASTPPAGEETQYF. Based on the CDR3 plus reference TRBV9 and TRBJ2-5, the full variable domain is DSGVTQTPKHLITATGQRVTLRCSPRSGDLSVYWYQQSLDQGLQFLIQYYNGEERAKGNILERFSAQQFPDLHSELNLSSLELGDSALYFCASTPPAGEETQYFGPGTRLLVL.

The chain employs TRBV6-5 and TRBJ1-6, with no clear D. The ends were cut back, 4 bases at V and 2 bases at J, with 6 bases in the middle. This CDR3 region has 14 residues. Germline V gene sequence: CDR1 MNHEY, CDR2 SVGAGI. CDR3: CASSWSPYNSPLHF. The CDR3 DNA is TGTGCCAGCAGTTGGAGCCCCTATAATTCACCCCTCCACTTT.

This clone showed up just once. This rearrangement joins TRBV29-1 to TRBJ1-4; 7 positions match TRBD1. The germline gives CDR1 SQVTM, CDR2 ANQGSEA. V was clipped by 3 bases and J by 7 bases; unmatched bases: 8. There are 14 residues in the CDR3. CDR3 residues: CSVDVPGGSEKLFF. The CDR3 bases are TGCAGCGTTGATGTCCCAGGGGGGAGTGAAAAACTGTTTTTT.

The CDR3 sequence is CASNQGLNTEAFF. As DNA, the CDR3 is TGTGCCAGCAATCAGGGGTTGAACACTGAAGCTTTCTTT. The chain uses TRBV3-1 (or the pseudogene TRBV3-2) and TRBJ1-1, with D possibly matching TRBD1 (6 bases). The CDR3 has 13 amino acids. Germline CDR1 LGHDT, CDR2 YNNKEL (reference sequence). V dropped 7 bases and J dropped 0 bases, with 9 bases sitting between them.

The chain uses TRBV7-2 and TRBJ1-2; D call uncertain. The CDR3 extends over 15 amino acids. Germline V CDR1 and CDR2: SGHTA, FQGNSA. Trimming took off 0 bases at V and 4 bases at J, with 12 bases between the two ends. The CDR3 region has the DNA TGTGCCAGCAGCTTAGCTCCGGGAAGCCTCTATGGCTACACCTTC. Translation gives CASSLAPGSLYGYTF.